This entry lists 18 T cell receptor beta chains sequenced from one sample in a study of blood T cell repertoires in COVID-19. This table comes from immunoSEQ multiplex PCR, and its TCRdb copy is limited to in-frame clones, with some not included. The sample shows around 76,000 clones, roughly 89% of them seen only once. Sequenced material: peripheral blood. These receptors originate from a man in his sixties with acute or convalescent COVID-19.

This rearrangement joins TRBV27 to TRBJ2-7; tentatively, D is TRBD1 (6 bases). The CDR3 runs 16 residues. Trimming removed 6 bases at V and 5 bases at J, with 23 bases between. Germline V lookup: CDR1 MNHEY, CDR2 SMNVEV (reference sequence). This CDR3 reads CASSSYRVVALHEQYF. The CDR3 DNA is TGTGCCAGCAGCTCTTACAGGGTCGTGGCCTTACACGAGCAGTACTTC.

V is TRBV5-4 and J is TRBJ2-7, with D maybe TRBD2 (6 bases). Trimming pared 3 bases from V and 7 bases from J, leaving 17 bases between. The germline V gene has CDR1 SGHNT and CDR2 YYREEE (reference sequence). There are 14 residues in the CDR3. The CDR3 nucleotides read TGTGCCAGCAGCTCCGGACTAAATCGGGGGGAGCAGTACTTC. The encoded protein is CASSSGLNRGEQYF.

J is TRBJ2-7 and V is TRBV19; TRBD1 aligns across 8 bases. This CDR3 has 14 residues. The J segment lost 2 bases and the V segment lost 3 bases, leaving 3 bases of the junction unmatched. Looked up from germline, CDR1 is LNHDA and CDR2 is SQIVND (reference sequence). DNA for the CDR3: TGTGCCAGTAGTATCAGGACAGGGACCTACGAGCAGTACTTC. It codes for CASSIRTGTYEQYF.

This chain links TRBV9 with TRBJ1-1; D is unclear. Germline assignment: CDR1 SGDLS and CDR2 YYNGEE. The CDR3 is 15 amino acids. V was pared by 1 base and J by 0 bases, with 10 bases between. CDR3 amino acids: CASSVQPTMNTEAFF. CDR3 sequence (DNA): TGTGCCAGCAGCGTACAGCCGACAATGAACACTGAAGCTTTCTTT.

V and J are TRBV18 and TRBJ1-2; no clear D gene. The CDR3 is 14 residues long. Trimming left V 4 bases short and J 8 bases short, with 17 bases between. Germline lookup yields CDR1 KGHSH and CDR2 LQKENI. The CDR3 DNA is TGTGCCAGCTCACTTCTCAGCGGCCCCGAGGGCTACACCTTC. It specifies CASSLLSGPEGYTF.

This sequence joins TRBV3-1 (or the pseudogene TRBV3-2) and TRBJ2-1; weak D call: TRBD2 (6 bases). V lost 6 bases and J 7 bases, leaving 10 bases between the germline ends. Germline V gives CDR1 LGHDT, CDR2 YNNKEL (reference sequence). CDR3 size: 12 residues. This CDR3 is CASSYGGNEQFF. The CDR3 coding sequence is TGTGCCAGCAGTTATGGGGGGAATGAGCAGTTCTTC.

This chain joins TRBV4-1 and TRBJ2-2, with TRBD2 matching 11 bases. V lost 5 bases and J lost 5; bases outside the gene matches: 7. The V gene's germline CDR1 is MGHRA and CDR2 YSYEKL. The CDR3 is made up of 16 amino acids. The DNA for the CDR3 is TGCGCCAGCAGCTACGTTAGCGGGGGGGCGACCGGGGAGCTGTTTTTT. Residues: CASSYVSGGATGELFF.

The chain couples TRBV4-1 to TRBJ1-2, with TRBD1 matching over 8 bases. The CDR3 extends over 16 amino acids. V shed 1 base and J 1 base; nucleotides not matched to a gene: 5. The germline CDR1 and CDR2 sequences are MGHRA and YSYEKL. The CDR3 sequence: CASSQVGTGVNYGYTF. The CDR3, as DNA: TGCGCCAGCAGCCAAGTAGGGACAGGCGTTAACTATGGCTACACCTTC.

CDR3 loop: CASVRTGVTNEQFF. The CDR3 nucleotides read TGTGCCAGCGTACGGACAGGGGTAACGAATGAGCAGTTCTTC. The rearrangement links TRBV6-5 to TRBJ2-1, with 9 bases identical to TRBD1. The CDR3 is 14 residues long. Trimming took 8 bases from V and 7 from J; bases not matched to a gene: 9. The germline V gene has CDR1 MNHEY and CDR2 SVGAGI.

On this clone: This CDR3 is also generated by other DNA sequences in the sample. The gene calls are TRBV6-4 and TRBJ2-3; the D is unclear. With 0 bases removed from V and 2 bases from J, the gap between germline ends came to 6 bases. The CDR3 is 14 amino acids. The V gene's germline CDR1 is MRHNA and CDR2 SNTAGT. The CDR3 nucleotides read TGTGCCAGCAGTGACTCGAGGTTCACAGATACGCAGTATTTT. As protein: CASSDSRFTDTQYF.

The V gene is TRBV24-1, the J gene TRBJ2-1; D unclear. Germline V gives CDR1 KGHDR, CDR2 SFDVKD. The CDR3 is 14 residues long. V was clipped by 6 bases and J by 0 bases, with 8 bases between them. The CDR3 DNA sequence: TGTGCCACCAGTCAGGCCAGCTCCTACAATGAGCAGTTCTTC. Translation gives CATSQASSYNEQFF.

This clone was recorded a few times. The CDR3 DNA reads TGTGCCAGCAGCTTGGAGGGCAGGGTGAACTATGGCTACACCTTC. Its protein is CASSLEGRVNYGYTF. The chain has TRBV5-4 and TRBJ1-2; D perhaps matches TRBD1 (5 bases). CDR1 is SGHNT, CDR2 YYREEE, per germline (reference sequence). This CDR3 is 15 amino acids long. The V end was cut by 0 bases, the J end by 2 bases, with 11 bases between.

The chain carries TRBV11-1 and TRBJ1-4; D is possibly TRBD1 (6 bases). Germline CDR1 is SGHAT and CDR2 is FQDESV (reference sequence). The CDR3 has 15 amino acids. Trimming took 2 bases from V and 7 from J, leaving 14 bases between them. The CDR3 sequence: CASSLLQGGGEKLFF. CDR3 DNA sequence: TGTGCCAGCAGCTTACTACAGGGTGGCGGTGAAAAACTGTTTTTT.

The chain is built from TRBV30 and TRBJ1-6; possibly TRBD1 for D (6 bases). Looked up from germline, CDR1 is GTSNPN and CDR2 is SVGIG (reference sequence). CDR3 size: 15 residues. Trimming removed 4 bases at V and 7 bases at J, with 17 bases between. As DNA, the CDR3 is TGTGCCTGGACTTACAGGGATCTCGTAAATTCACCCCTCCACTTT. The encoded protein is CAWTYRDLVNSPLHF.

V is TRBV6-5 and J is TRBJ2-1; no definite D call. Germline V CDR1 and CDR2: MNHEY, SVGAGI. There are 13 residues in the CDR3. Trimming stripped 4 bases from V and 9 bases from J, with 13 bases between. The CDR3 loop is CASSSTPIGEQFF. DNA of the CDR3: TGTGCCAGCAGTTCGACTCCGATCGGTGAGCAGTTCTTC.

Only one count was recorded for this clone. The chain combines TRBV4-1 with TRBJ2-7; D uncertain. The CDR3 has 15 residues. Germline CDR1 reads MGHRA; CDR2 reads YSYEKL. Trimming stripped 1 base from V and 1 base from J, with 11 bases between. The CDR3 coding sequence is TGCGCCAGCAGCCAAGGGTCCTTCCGGTCCTACGAGCAGTACTTC. This translates into CASSQGSFRSYEQYF.

The chain carries TRBV2 and TRBJ2-1; 9 bases are shared with TRBD2. After removal of 7 bases from V and 6 bases from J, the junction contained 7 bases not matched to a gene. The CDR3 loop spans 14 amino acids. Germline V CDR1 and CDR2: SNHLY, FYNNEI. As DNA, the CDR3 is TGTGCCAGCACCCTAGCGGGGTTGCCCAATGAGCAGTTCTTC. Translated: CASTLAGLPNEQFF.

The chain joins TRBV5-6 to TRBJ2-2; 7 bases map to TRBD2. The germline V gene has CDR1 SGHDT and CDR2 YYEEEE. The CDR3 has 18 residues. V lost 2 bases, J lost 5 bases, and 15 bases stayed unmatched. The CDR3 here is CASSFKRGALVGTGELFF. DNA for the CDR3: TGTGCCAGCAGCTTTAAGCGGGGAGCTCTAGTTGGGACCGGGGAGCTGTTTTTT.